This entry lists 25 T cell receptor beta chains sequenced from one sample in a study of blood T cell repertoires in COVID-19. TCRdb's table, derived via immunoSEQ multiplex PCR, lists solely in-frame clones and lacks some. This sample has roughly 140,000 clones, with about 86% found just once. The specimen sequenced was peripheral blood. The origin of the receptors is a human donor in a cohort sampled during active COVID-19.

The CDR3 DNA follows: TGCGCCAGCAGTGTAACGGGAGTTAATTCACCCCTCCACTTT. As protein: CASSVTGVNSPLHF. This chain links TRBV10-2 with TRBJ1-6; D gene unclear. CDR1 is WSHSY, CDR2 SAAADI, per germline. Between the trimmed V and J ends, which lost 4 bases and 6 bases, there was a span of 10 bases. The CDR3 has 14 residues.

The chain recombines TRBV7-9 with TRBJ1-1; 10 positions agree with TRBD1. The length of the CDR3 is 14 residues. Trimming removed 7 bases from V and 0 bases from J; junction bases left unmatched: 2. The germline gives CDR1 SEHNR, CDR2 FQNEAQ (reference sequence). CDR3 sequence (DNA): TGTGCCAGCACCGACAGGGGGCTGAACACTGAAGCTTTCTTT. Amino acid sequence: CASTDRGLNTEAFF.

This clone was detected only a few times. The chain couples TRBV18 to TRBJ2-7, with D possibly being TRBD1 (6 bases). V was trimmed by 5 bases and J by 1 base, leaving 9 bases between them. Germline CDR1 reads KGHSH; CDR2 reads LQKENI. There are 13 residues in the CDR3. CDR3 DNA: TGTGCCAGCTCATCAGGGGTTTCCTACGAGCAGTACTTC. This gives the protein CASSSGVSYEQYF.

V usage is TRBV7-9 and J usage is TRBJ2-2; possibly TRBD2 for D (5 bases). The CDR3 is made up of 13 amino acids. Germline values: CDR1 SEHNR, CDR2 FQNEAQ (reference sequence). Trimming cost V 6 bases and J 7 bases, with 12 bases left between them. The CDR3 reads CASRPGEIGELFF. The CDR3, as DNA: TGTGCCAGCAGACCTGGGGAGATCGGGGAGCTGTTTTTT.

This chain uses TRBV5-1 with TRBJ2-7; 8 bases are a match to TRBD1. This CDR3 spans 14 amino acids. The V and J ends lost 2 bases and 3 bases, in that order; junction bases with no gene match: 4. Germline V gives CDR1 SGHRS, CDR2 YFSETQ. The CDR3 DNA is TGCGCCAGCAGCTTTCGCACAGGGGGCTACGAGCAGTACTTC. Translation: CASSFRTGGYEQYF.

This clone showed up many times. The rearrangement joins TRBV3-1 (or the pseudogene TRBV3-2) to TRBJ1-3, with 7 bases lining up with TRBD1. The CDR3 covers 16 residues. The germline CDR1 and CDR2 sequences are LGHDT and YNNKEL (reference sequence). J gave up 3 bases and V 3 bases, and 8 bases lay outside the gene matches. The CDR3 protein is CASSQPTGSGGNTIYF. In nucleotides, the CDR3 is TGTGCCAGCAGCCAGCCGACAGGGAGCGGTGGAAACACCATATATTTT.

The rearrangement joins TRBV15 to TRBJ2-1; D is uncertain. V was trimmed by 1 base and J by 6 bases, leaving 10 bases between them. Germline V lookup: CDR1 LNHNV, CDR2 YYDKDF (reference sequence). The CDR3 runs to 14 residues. The CDR3 here is CATSRATLGNEQFF. For the CDR3, the DNA is TGTGCCACCAGCAGAGCAACGCTAGGCAATGAGCAGTTCTTC.

The chain links TRBV6-6 to TRBJ1-5, with 9 nucleotides matching TRBD1. The CDR3 runs 16 residues. J lost 4 bases, V lost 7 bases, and 11 bases had no gene match. CDR1 MNHNY and CDR2 SVGAGI come from the germline V gene (reference sequence). The CDR3, as DNA: TGTGCCAGCAATCTAAGACTGGACAGGGGAAATCAGCCCCAGCATTTT. Translated, it gives CASNLRLDRGNQPQHF.

CDR3 protein: CASSQTPTGEDMAFF. CDR3 DNA: TGTGCCAGCAGCCAAACCCCGACAGGGGAGGATATGGCTTTCTTT. The chain is built from TRBV5-5 and TRBJ1-1; the match to TRBD1 covers 8 bases. Germline CDR1 and CDR2: SGHKS and YYEKEE (reference sequence). V trimming: 4 bases; J trimming: 11 bases; junction bases outside the gene matches: 16. CDR3 length: 15 residues.

The V and J genes are TRBV19 and TRBJ1-1; 7 bases map to TRBD1. The V and J ends lost 8 bases and 2 bases, in that order; junction bases with no gene match: 5. Germline V lookup: CDR1 LNHDA, CDR2 SQIVND (reference sequence). The CDR3 length is 13 residues. The CDR3 region has the DNA TGTGCCAGTTGGAGACAGGGTAACACTGAAGCTTTCTTT. Amino acids: CASWRQGNTEAFF.

The table lists this clone with a few counts. The chain has TRBV19 and TRBJ1-5, with TRBD1 matching over 10 bases. Germline V gene lookup returns CDR1 LNHDA and CDR2 SQIVND (reference sequence). The CDR3 has 15 amino acids. V lost 7 bases and J lost 6; bases outside the gene matches: 9. The CDR3: CASIPGTGAGQPQHF. As DNA, the CDR3 is TGTGCCAGTATACCCGGGACAGGGGCCGGTCAGCCCCAGCATTTT.

This chain joins TRBV6-5 and TRBJ1-2; TRBD1 matches at 8 bases. The ends lost 6 bases at V and 6 bases at J; junction bases unmatched: 3. Per the germline V gene, CDR1 is MNHEY and CDR2 is SVGAGI. The CDR3 spans 12 residues. CDR3 nucleotide sequence: TGTGCCAGCAGGGCAGGGGGCCATGGCTACACCTTC. It codes for CASRAGGHGYTF.

The chain has TRBV7-2 and TRBJ2-3, with D unresolved. Trimming cost V 4 bases and J 4 bases, with 15 bases left between them. The CDR3 consists of 15 residues. In germline, CDR1 is SGHTA, CDR2 FQGNSA. The CDR3 loop is CASSSPLSQPDTQYF. CDR3 DNA sequence: TGTGCCAGCAGCTCGCCACTATCTCAACCAGATACGCAGTATTTT.

This clone was seen more than once but under ten times. The V and J genes are TRBV27 and TRBJ1-6; the D gene is possibly TRBD1 (6 bases). The CDR3 is 14 residues long. Germline V CDR1 and CDR2: MNHEY, SMNVEV (reference sequence). The V end was cut by 6 bases, the J end by 10 bases, with 16 bases between. The CDR3 DNA reads TGTGCCAGCAGCATGACAGGTCCCCTATCACCCCTCCACTTT. Translating gives CASSMTGPLSPLHF.

The chain joins TRBV6-4 to TRBJ2-2; weak D call: TRBD2 (6 bases). Germline CDR1 is MRHNA and CDR2 is SNTAGT. V lost 8 bases, J lost 6 bases, and 7 bases lay in between. CDR3 length: 11 residues. CDR3 amino acids: CASGEAGELFF. CDR3 DNA sequence: TGTGCCAGCGGGGAGGCCGGGGAGCTGTTTTTT.

This clone was observed many times. The rearrangement uses TRBV13 and TRBJ1-2; 11 bases are shared with TRBD1. The germline gives CDR1 PRHDT, CDR2 FYEKMQ (reference sequence). V dropped 5 bases and J dropped 4; count of bases not matched to a gene: 6. The CDR3 loop spans 15 amino acids. CDR3 protein: CASSLDRGRGYGYTF. The CDR3 nucleotides are TGTGCCAGCAGCCTGGACAGGGGGCGTGGCTATGGCTACACCTTC.

DNA for the CDR3: TGCGCCAGCAGCCGCGGACTAGCGGGGGGCTCCTTTAGCTCCTACAATGAGCAGTTCTTC. It encodes CASSRGLAGGSFSSYNEQFF. The J gene is TRBJ2-1, the V gene TRBV4-1, with TRBD2 matching 14 bases. The CDR3 runs 20 residues. The V and J ends lost 4 bases and 0 bases, in that order; junction bases with no gene match: 11. CDR1 is MGHRA and CDR2 is YSYEKL in the germline V gene.

The chain combines TRBV5-1 with TRBJ2-1; 7 bases line up with TRBD1. J was trimmed by 6 bases and V by 1 base; bases with no gene match: 16. The CDR3 is 18 residues long. CDR1 is SGHRS, CDR2 YFSETQ, per germline. The CDR3 DNA is TGCGCCAGCAGCTTGAAGAGACAGGGTTTTTTTGTCTCCAATGAGCAGTTCTTC. This sequence encodes CASSLKRQGFFVSNEQFF.

J is TRBJ2-7 and V is TRBV5-1; TRBD1 matches 9 bases. The CDR3 spans 14 residues. The V segment lost 3 bases and the J segment 5 bases; nucleotides outside the gene matches: 6. Germline V gene sequence: CDR1 SGHRS, CDR2 YFSETQ. The CDR3 DNA is TGCGCCAGCAGCTCCCCGGGACAGGGCCACGAGCAGTACTTC. Protein product: CASSSPGQGHEQYF.

The V and J genes are TRBV6-5 and TRBJ2-1, with TRBD2 as a possible D gene (6 bases). The CDR3 sequence is 15 residues long. Germline V gene lookup returns CDR1 MNHEY and CDR2 SVGAGI. V gave up 6 bases and J gave up 5 bases, with 17 bases separating them. CDR3 in amino acids: CASRLEGLVNNEQFF. CDR3 bases: TGTGCCAGCAGATTGGAGGGTCTAGTCAACAATGAGCAGTTCTTC.

The table lists this clone with a count of one. The V call is TRBV18, the J call TRBJ2-7; 7 nucleotides match TRBD1. The V and J ends lost 0 bases and 1 base, in that order; junction bases with no gene match: 3. The length of the CDR3 is 15 residues. Germline lookup yields CDR1 KGHSH and CDR2 LQKENI. The CDR3 bases are TGTGCCAGCTCACCACCGGGACAGCTGTCCTACGAGCAGTACTTC. This translates into CASSPPGQLSYEQYF.

The rearrangement joins TRBV28 to TRBJ1-4; 10 bases agree with TRBD1. The CDR3 sequence is 15 residues long. Germline CDR1 reads MDHEN; CDR2 reads SYDVKM. After removal of 6 bases from V and 4 bases from J, the junction contained 5 bases not matched to a gene. CDR3: CASSSRDRGNEKLFF. In DNA, the CDR3 is TGTGCCAGCAGCAGCCGGGACAGGGGTAATGAAAAACTGTTTTTT.

V is TRBV19 and J is TRBJ1-6; D gene ambiguous. Germline CDR1 is LNHDA and CDR2 is SQIVND (reference sequence). This CDR3 is built from 13 residues. V shed 6 bases and J shed 7 bases, with 10 bases lying between them. The CDR3 sequence: CASRTQTNSPLHF. In DNA form, the CDR3 reads TGTGCCAGTAGGACACAAACGAATTCACCCCTCCACTTT.

The V call is TRBV12-5, the J call TRBJ1-2; 7 nucleotides line up with TRBD1. V trimming: 6 bases; J trimming: 8 bases; junction bases outside the gene matches: 9. Germline CDR1 is LGHNT and CDR2 is FRNRAP. This CDR3 is 13 amino acids long. CDR3 nucleotides: TGTGCTAGTGGCCAGACAGGGAGAGAGGGCTACACCTTC. Its protein is CASGQTGREGYTF.

The chain joins TRBV7-9 to TRBJ1-1; 9 positions agree with TRBD1. The CDR3 is 15 amino acids. V shed 4 bases and J 1 base; nucleotides not matched to a gene: 4. Germline CDR1 SEHNR, CDR2 FQNEAQ (reference sequence). The CDR3 coding sequence is TGTGCCAGCAGCTCGACAGGGGGTCCGAACACTGAAGCTTTCTTT. Translated: CASSSTGGPNTEAFF.